The present T cell receptor beta chain was sequenced within a study of T cells in Graves' hyperthyroidism and ophthalmopathy. Hyperthyroidism had been newly diagnosed in patients aged 18 to 65, and its duration was under 2 months. PBMCs stemmed from about 9.7 ml fresh peripheral blood. Amplified TCR beta CDR3 regions came from RNA transcripts. TCR CDR3 underwent first-round RT-PCR with the HTBI primer set. TCRdb independently ran MiXCR on the multiplex PCR reads; one entry per CDR3 protein. The sample carries 250,000 or so distinct CDR3 sequences, 13% to 15% recorded once. J lost 2 bases, V lost 5 bases, and 6 bases had no gene match. This CDR3 is 14 amino acids long. This clonotype was detected ten times or more. Its target is unknown. Study-wide results and caveats: Patients with ophthalmopathy were separated from those with stable hyperthyroidism by a 13 V-J model. Blood shared most expanded thyroid clonotypes above 0.001.

The rearrangement uses TRBV12-3 or TRBV12-4 and TRBJ2-7; TRBD2 aligns across 7 bases. Sequenced: blood. The receptor's source is a woman in her thirties or forties with Graves' hyperthyroidism that later progressed to Graves' ophthalmopathy. CDR3 DNA sequence: TGTGCCAGCAGTCAAGGACTAGAGGCCTACGAGCAGTACTTC. It yields the protein CASSQGLEAYEQYF.